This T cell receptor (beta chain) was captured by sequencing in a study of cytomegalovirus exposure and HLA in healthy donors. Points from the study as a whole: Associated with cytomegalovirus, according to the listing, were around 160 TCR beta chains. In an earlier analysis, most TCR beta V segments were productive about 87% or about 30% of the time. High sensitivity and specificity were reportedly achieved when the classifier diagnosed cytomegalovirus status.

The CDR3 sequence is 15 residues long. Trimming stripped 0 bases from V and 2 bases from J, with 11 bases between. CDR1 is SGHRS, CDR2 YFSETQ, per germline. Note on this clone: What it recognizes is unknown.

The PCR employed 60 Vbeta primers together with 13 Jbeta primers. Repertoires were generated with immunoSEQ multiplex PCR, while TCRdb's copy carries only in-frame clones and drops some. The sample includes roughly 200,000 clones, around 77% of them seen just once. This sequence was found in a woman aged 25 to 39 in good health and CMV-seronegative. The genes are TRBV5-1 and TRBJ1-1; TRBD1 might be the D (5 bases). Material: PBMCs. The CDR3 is CASSLDGGENTEAFF. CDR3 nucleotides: TGCGCCAGCAGCTTGGACGGGGGGGAAAACACTGAAGCTTTCTTT.